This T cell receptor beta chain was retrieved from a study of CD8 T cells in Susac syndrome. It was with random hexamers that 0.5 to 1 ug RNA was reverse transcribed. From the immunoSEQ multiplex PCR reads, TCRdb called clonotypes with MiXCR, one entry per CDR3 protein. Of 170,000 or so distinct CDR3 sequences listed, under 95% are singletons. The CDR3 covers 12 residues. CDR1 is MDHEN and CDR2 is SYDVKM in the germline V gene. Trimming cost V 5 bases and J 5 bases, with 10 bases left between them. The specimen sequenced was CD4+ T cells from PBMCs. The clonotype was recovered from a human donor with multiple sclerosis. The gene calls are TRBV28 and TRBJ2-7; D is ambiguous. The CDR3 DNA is TGTGCCAGCAGTATCAATGGGGACGAGCAGTACTTC. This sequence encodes CASSINGDEQYF.